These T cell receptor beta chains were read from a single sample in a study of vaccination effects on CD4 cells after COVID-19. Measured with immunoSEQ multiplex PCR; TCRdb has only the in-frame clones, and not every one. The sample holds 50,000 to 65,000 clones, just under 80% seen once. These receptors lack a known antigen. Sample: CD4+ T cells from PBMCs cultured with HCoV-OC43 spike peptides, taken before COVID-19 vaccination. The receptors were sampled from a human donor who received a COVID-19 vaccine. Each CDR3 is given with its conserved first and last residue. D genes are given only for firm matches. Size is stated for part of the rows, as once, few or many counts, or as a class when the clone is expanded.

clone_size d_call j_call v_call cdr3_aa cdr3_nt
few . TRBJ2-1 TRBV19 CASSPTDLGNEQFF TGTGCCAGTAGTCCAACCGACCTGGGTAATGAGCAGTTCTTC
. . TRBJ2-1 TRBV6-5 CASSSRNEQFF TGTGCCAGCAGTTCGCGAAATGAGCAGTTCTTC
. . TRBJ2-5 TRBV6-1 CASSERGRETQYF TGTGCCAGCAGTGAAAGGGGGAGAGAGACCCAGTACTTC
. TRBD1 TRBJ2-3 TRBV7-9 CASSSWGQPDTQYF TGTGCCAGCAGCTCCTGGGGACAGCCAGATACGCAGTATTTT
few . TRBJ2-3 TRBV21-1 CASSRYLTGVGTDTQYF TGTGCCAGCAGCCGATACCTGACAGGGGTAGGGACAGATACGCAGTATTTT
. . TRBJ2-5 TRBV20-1 CSAGQETQYF TGCAGTGCTGGACAAGAGACCCAGTACTTC
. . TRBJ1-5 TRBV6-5 CASSYSSAQGGQPQHF TGTGCCAGCAGTTACTCGAGTGCGCAGGGTGGTCAGCCCCAGCATTTT
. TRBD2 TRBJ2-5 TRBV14 CASSPTGSGARETQYF TGTGCCAGCAGTCCCACCGGTAGCGGGGCTCGAGAGACCCAGTACTTC
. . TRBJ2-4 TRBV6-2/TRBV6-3 CASSHTGVGSNIQYF TGTGCCAGCAGCCATACCGGGGTGGGGTCAAACATTCAGTACTTC
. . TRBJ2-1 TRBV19 CASSIGGGAAEQFF TGTGCCAGTAGTATAGGCGGAGGGGCCGCCGAGCAGTTCTTC
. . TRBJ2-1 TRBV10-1 CASSTSYHGNEQFF TGCGCCAGCAGTACGTCCTACCACGGGAATGAGCAGTTCTTC
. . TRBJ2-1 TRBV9 CASSVVGNKLTGAEQFF TGTGCCAGCAGCGTAGTAGGGAACAAGCTTACGGGGGCTGAGCAGTTCTTC